Each of the 14 T cell receptor beta chains below was sequenced from the same sample in a study of blood T cell repertoires in COVID-19. The method was immunoSEQ multiplex PCR; TCRdb's version includes in-frame clones alone and lacks a portion of them. This sample has around 68,000 clones; around 90% occur once, and the top ten carry approximately 7%. Sequenced input: peripheral blood. These receptors came from a man aged 45 to 65 with active COVID-19.

The chain links TRBV25-1 to TRBJ2-3; D not certain. V shed 6 bases and J shed 6 bases, with 16 bases lying between them. Germline CDR1 and CDR2: MGHDK and SYGVNS. The CDR3 is made up of 14 amino acids. CDR3 loop: CASRTSIPGDTQYF. For the CDR3, the DNA is TGTGCCAGCAGGACCTCCATTCCCGGGGATACGCAGTATTTT.

V usage is TRBV19 and J usage is TRBJ2-7, with 7 bases identical to TRBD1. The V segment lost 6 bases and the J segment 0 bases; nucleotides outside the gene matches: 20. The CDR3 has 19 residues. Germline lookup yields CDR1 LNHDA and CDR2 SQIVND (reference sequence). CDR3 sequence (DNA): TGTGCCAGTAGCGGAACCGGGACAGAAAATGAAGTTGGCTCCTACGAGCAGTACTTC. As protein: CASSGTGTENEVGSYEQYF. The variable domain in full, completed from reference TRBV19 and TRBJ2-7, reads DGGITQSPKYLFRKEGQNVTLSCEQNLNHDAMYWYRQDPGQGLRLIYYSQIVNDFQKGDIAEGYSVSREKKESFPLTVTSAQKNPTAFYLCASSGTGTENEVGSYEQYFGPGTRLTVT.

The J gene is TRBJ1-1, the V gene TRBV5-1; 9 bases align to TRBD1. V trimming: 4 bases; J trimming: 5 bases; junction bases outside the gene matches: 6. Germline V CDR1 and CDR2: SGHRS, YFSETQ. This CDR3 has 14 amino acids. The CDR3, as DNA: TGCGCCAGCAGCGCGACAGGGGGACTAACTGAAGCTTTCTTT. It encodes CASSATGGLTEAFF.

J is TRBJ2-2 and V is TRBV9; 7 nucleotides align to TRBD2. J lost 0 bases, V lost 1 base, and 3 bases had no gene match. The CDR3 covers 16 residues. Germline V gene lookup returns CDR1 SGDLS and CDR2 YYNGEE. The CDR3 DNA reads as TGTGCCAGCAGCGTATCAGCGGGACCGAACACCGGGGAGCTGTTTTTT. This sequence encodes CASSVSAGPNTGELFF.

V is TRBV30 and J is TRBJ1-1, with 7 bases identical to TRBD1. Germline CDR1 is GTSNPN and CDR2 is SVGIG (reference sequence). The CDR3 length is 15 residues. J gave up 4 bases and V 0 bases, and 8 bases lay outside the gene matches. CDR3 in amino acids: CAWSVLPGGTTEAFF. As DNA, the CDR3 is TGTGCCTGGAGTGTACTCCCAGGGGGTACCACTGAAGCTTTCTTT.

The rearrangement links TRBV28 to TRBJ1-1; D may be TRBD1 (6 bases). Germline V lookup: CDR1 MDHEN, CDR2 SYDVKM. V lost 3 bases and J lost 0, with 14 bases in between. The CDR3 covers 16 residues. The CDR3 here is CASSFWTVGMNTEAFF. The DNA of the CDR3 is TGTGCCAGCAGTTTTTGGACAGTGGGGATGAACACTGAAGCTTTCTTT.

The chain uses TRBV7-9 and TRBJ2-1, with 10 nucleotides matching TRBD1. The CDR3 is made up of 13 amino acids. J gave up 10 bases and V 5 bases, and 5 bases lay outside the gene matches. Germline assignment: CDR1 SEHNR and CDR2 FQNEAQ (reference sequence). CDR3 region: CASSVTGGLEQFF. The CDR3 DNA is TGTGCCAGCAGCGTGACAGGGGGCTTGGAGCAGTTCTTC.

The V call is TRBV3-1 (or the pseudogene TRBV3-2), the J call TRBJ2-2; D remains unclear. CDR1 and CDR2 from the germline V gene are LGHDT and YNNKEL (reference sequence). Trimming took off 6 bases at V and 1 base at J, with 6 bases between the two ends. The CDR3 is made up of 13 amino acids. For the CDR3, the DNA is TGTGCCAGCAGTCTAGAGAACACCGGGGAGCTGTTTTTT. Protein: CASSLENTGELFF.

The chain uses TRBV19 and TRBJ2-1; maybe TRBD2 (6 bases). There are 15 residues in the CDR3. V dropped 6 bases and J dropped 9 bases, with 21 bases sitting between them. CDR1 and CDR2 (germline): LNHDA, SQIVND (reference sequence). CDR3 protein: CASSQLVGRGSEQFF. CDR3 in DNA: TGTGCCAGTAGCCAACTCGTTGGGCGGGGCAGTGAGCAGTTCTTC.

The chain is built from TRBV3-1 (or the pseudogene TRBV3-2) and TRBJ1-2; D possibly corresponds to TRBD1 (5 bases). The CDR3 loop spans 15 amino acids. Germline CDR1 reads LGHDT; CDR2 reads YNNKEL (reference sequence). V was cut by 2 bases and J by 7 bases, with 17 bases left in between. The CDR3 DNA reads TGTGCCAGCAGCCAAATGGGGGGGGTCGCACGTGGCTACACCTTC. Translation gives CASSQMGGVARGYTF.

The chain couples TRBV24-1 to TRBJ2-3; a weak D match, TRBD2 (7 bases). The CDR3 runs to 14 residues. The germline V and J ends were trimmed by 8 bases and 4 bases, with 15 bases remaining between them. CDR1 and CDR2 from the germline V gene are KGHDR and SFDVKD. The CDR3 protein is CATKAPGGPDTQYF. The CDR3 DNA reads as TGTGCCACCAAGGCCCCGGGGGGCCCAGATACGCAGTATTTT.

The chain is built from TRBV3-1 (or the pseudogene TRBV3-2) and TRBJ2-7; TRBD2 agrees at 8 bases. CDR3 size: 16 residues. V lost 1 base, J lost 6 bases, and 11 bases stayed unmatched. The germline gives CDR1 LGHDT, CDR2 YNNKEL (reference sequence). CDR3 region: CASSQGHFAGGCEQYF. CDR3 DNA sequence: TGTGCCAGCAGCCAAGGGCATTTTGCGGGGGGCTGCGAGCAGTACTTC.

The CDR3 sequence: CASSLNPGGEKLFF. CDR3 sequence (DNA): TGTGCCAGCAGTTTAAATCCCGGGGGTGAAAAACTGTTTTTT. This chain connects TRBV28 to TRBJ1-4; a weak D match, TRBD1 (5 bases). CDR3 size: 14 residues. From germline, CDR1 is MDHEN and CDR2 SYDVKM. V lost 2 bases and J lost 7, with 11 bases in between.

V usage is TRBV2 and J usage is TRBJ1-6; D possibly corresponds to TRBD1 (6 bases). The CDR3 runs to 13 residues. In germline, CDR1 is SNHLY, CDR2 FYNNEI. The V end lost 7 bases, the J end lost 9 bases, and 13 bases lay between the germline ends. The DNA for the CDR3 is TGTGCCAGCAAAGTACAGGGTGGTTCACCCCTCCACTTT. It is translated as CASKVQGGSPLHF.